This T cell receptor (beta chain) was recorded in a study of blood T cell repertoires in COVID-19. Study at large: COVID-19 samples collected from the United States, Italy and Spain covered acute and convalescent phases. The cDNA or gDNA used as material had been derived from T cells, B-cell-depleted T cells, or PBMCs.

In the original analysis: Quantification of nucleated cells was approximated via reference gene primer amplification. The repertoire was sequenced with immunoSEQ multiplex PCR; TCRdb's copy has only in-frame clones and lacks some. That table supplies the V and J calls and clone size; D and trimming were determined from the DNA. Among some 76,000 clones listed, 80% to 85% were seen once. This receptor was obtained from a human donor in a cohort sampled during active COVID-19. The sequencing input was peripheral blood.

CDR3 DNA sequence: TGCGCCAGCAGCCTCACGGACAGGCCCTATGGCTACACCTTC. Residues: CASSLTDRPYGYTF. This chain connects TRBV5-1 to TRBJ1-2, with 7 bases fitting TRBD1. V was pared by 4 bases and J by 4 bases, with 7 bases of the junction left unmatched. The germline V gene encodes CDR1 SGHRS and CDR2 YFSETQ. The CDR3 covers 14 residues.